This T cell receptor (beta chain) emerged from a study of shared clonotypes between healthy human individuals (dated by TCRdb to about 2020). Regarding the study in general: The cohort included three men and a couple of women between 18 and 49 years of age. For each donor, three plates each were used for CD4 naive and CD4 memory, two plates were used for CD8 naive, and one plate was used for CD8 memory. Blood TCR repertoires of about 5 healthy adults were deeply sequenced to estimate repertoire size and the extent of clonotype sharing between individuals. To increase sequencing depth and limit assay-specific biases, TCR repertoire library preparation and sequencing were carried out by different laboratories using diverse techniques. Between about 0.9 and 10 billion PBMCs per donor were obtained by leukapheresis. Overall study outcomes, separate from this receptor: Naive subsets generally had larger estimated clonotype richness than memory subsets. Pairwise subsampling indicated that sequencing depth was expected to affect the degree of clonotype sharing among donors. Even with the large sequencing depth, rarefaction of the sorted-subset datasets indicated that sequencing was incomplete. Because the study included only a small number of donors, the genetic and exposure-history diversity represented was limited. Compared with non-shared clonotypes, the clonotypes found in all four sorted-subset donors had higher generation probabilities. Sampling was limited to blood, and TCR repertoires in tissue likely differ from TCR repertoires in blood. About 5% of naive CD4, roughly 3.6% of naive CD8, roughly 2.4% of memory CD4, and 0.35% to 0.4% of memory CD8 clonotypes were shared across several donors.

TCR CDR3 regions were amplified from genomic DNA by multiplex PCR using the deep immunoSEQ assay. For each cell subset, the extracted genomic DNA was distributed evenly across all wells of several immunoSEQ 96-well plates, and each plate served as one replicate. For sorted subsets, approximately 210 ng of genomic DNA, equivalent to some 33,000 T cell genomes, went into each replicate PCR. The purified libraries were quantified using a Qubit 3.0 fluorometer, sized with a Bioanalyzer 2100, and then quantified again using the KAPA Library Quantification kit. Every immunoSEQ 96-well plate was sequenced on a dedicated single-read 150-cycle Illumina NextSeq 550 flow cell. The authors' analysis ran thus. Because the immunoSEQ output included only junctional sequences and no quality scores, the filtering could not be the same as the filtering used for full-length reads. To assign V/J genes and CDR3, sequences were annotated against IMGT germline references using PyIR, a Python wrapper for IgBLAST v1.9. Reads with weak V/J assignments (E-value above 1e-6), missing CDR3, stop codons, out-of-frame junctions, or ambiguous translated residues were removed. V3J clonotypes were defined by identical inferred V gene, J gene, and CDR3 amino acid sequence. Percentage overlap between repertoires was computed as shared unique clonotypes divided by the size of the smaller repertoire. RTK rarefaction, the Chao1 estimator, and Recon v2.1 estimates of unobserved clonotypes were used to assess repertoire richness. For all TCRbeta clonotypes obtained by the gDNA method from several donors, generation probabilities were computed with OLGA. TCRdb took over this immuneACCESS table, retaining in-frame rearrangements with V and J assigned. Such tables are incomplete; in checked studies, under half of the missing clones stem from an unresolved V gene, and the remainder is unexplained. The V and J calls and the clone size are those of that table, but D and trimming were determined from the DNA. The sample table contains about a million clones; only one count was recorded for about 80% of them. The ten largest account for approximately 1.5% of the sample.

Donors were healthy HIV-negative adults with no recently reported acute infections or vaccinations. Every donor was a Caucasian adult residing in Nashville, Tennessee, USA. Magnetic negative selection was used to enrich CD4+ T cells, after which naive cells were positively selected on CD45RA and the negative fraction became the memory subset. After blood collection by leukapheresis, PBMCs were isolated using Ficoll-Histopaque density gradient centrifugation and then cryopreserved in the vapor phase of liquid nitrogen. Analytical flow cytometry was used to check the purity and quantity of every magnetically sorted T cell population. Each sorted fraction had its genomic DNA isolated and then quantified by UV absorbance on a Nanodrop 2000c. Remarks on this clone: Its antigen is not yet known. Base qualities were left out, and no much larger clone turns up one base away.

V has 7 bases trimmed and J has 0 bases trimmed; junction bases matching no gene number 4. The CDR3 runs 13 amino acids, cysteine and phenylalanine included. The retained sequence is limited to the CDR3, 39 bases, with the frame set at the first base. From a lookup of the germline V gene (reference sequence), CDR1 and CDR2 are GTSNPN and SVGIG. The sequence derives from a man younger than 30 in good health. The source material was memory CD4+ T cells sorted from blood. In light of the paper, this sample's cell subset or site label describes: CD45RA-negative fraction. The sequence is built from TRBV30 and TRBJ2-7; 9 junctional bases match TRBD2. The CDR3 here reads CASRLAASYEQYF. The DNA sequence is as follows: TGTGCCTCACGACTAGCGGCCTCCTACGAGCAGTACTTC.